Listed below are T cell receptor beta chains from one sample, sequenced in a study of blood T cell repertoires in COVID-19. Only in-frame clones appear in the TCRdb table, and some are missing; sequencing was by immunoSEQ multiplex PCR. The sample includes hundreds of thousands of clones, 82% of them seen just once. Source material: peripheral blood. All receptors derive from a woman older than 75 with active or convalescent COVID-19. The CDR3 runs from the conserved cysteine through the conserved F or W. The D gene is left open where the match is weak. Only part of the rows carry a size: once, few, many, or a class if the clone is expanded.

TRBV7-9,TRBD1,TRBJ2-1,-,TGTGCCAGCAGCTTTGGGACAGGGGTTTACAATGAGCAGTTCTTC,CASSFGTGVYNEQFF
TRBV7-9,TRBD2,TRBJ2-3,-,TGTGCCAGCAGCACCGGGTTAGCGGGAGCCACAGATACGCAGTATTTT,CASSTGLAGATDTQYF
TRBV5-1,-,TRBJ2-2,-,TGCGCCAGCAGCTTGGGGCTAGCTGGCGGGGAGCTGTTTTTT,CASSLGLAGGELFF
TRBV24-1,TRBD2,TRBJ2-1,-,TGTGCCACCAGTGAGTCCTCTAGCGGGGGGTATGGTGAGCAGTTCTTC,CATSESSSGGYGEQFF
TRBV5-6,TRBD1,TRBJ1-2,-,TGTGCCAGCAGCCTACGCTGGACAGGGGAACGCTATGGCTACACCTTC,CASSLRWTGERYGYTF
TRBV27,TRBD2,TRBJ2-5,-,TGTGCCAGCAGTTTATATGCTAGCGGACAAGAGACCCAGTACTTC,CASSLYASGQETQYF
TRBV9,TRBD2,TRBJ2-3,-,TGTGCCAGCAGCGTAGTAGGACTAGCGACGACAGATACGCAGTATTTT,CASSVVGLATTDTQYF
TRBV5-4,TRBD2,TRBJ2-1,-,TGTGCCAGCAGCTTGGGTCTAGCGGGACCCCTTGGCGATGAGCAGTTCTTC,CASSLGLAGPLGDEQFF
TRBV3-1/TRBV3-2,-,TRBJ1-3,-,TGTGCCAGCAGCCAAGTGAAGGGGAACGGAAACACCATATATTTT,CASSQVKGNGNTIYF
TRBV6-5,TRBD2,TRBJ2-7,-,TGTGCCAGCAGTAGCGGGGGAACCTACGAGCAGTACTTC,CASSSGGTYEQYF
TRBV10-3,TRBD1,TRBJ2-7,once,TGTGCCATCAGCAATGACAGGGGTCTATCCTACGAGCAGTACTTC,CAISNDRGLSYEQYF
TRBV5-1,TRBD2,TRBJ2-3,-,TGCGCCAGCAGCTTGGCAGGACTAGCATCCACAGATACGCAGTATTTT,CASSLAGLASTDTQYF
TRBV6-4,-,TRBJ1-1,-,TGTGGCAGCGGGGGCTTAAGCACTGAAGCTTTCTTT,CGSGGLSTEAFF
TRBV29-1,TRBD1,TRBJ2-1,-,TGCAGCGTTAAACCGGGACAGGATTACAATGAGCAGTTCTTC,CSVKPGQDYNEQFF
TRBV29-1,TRBD1,TRBJ1-4,-,TGCAGCGCCTCCGGGACAGGGGGAGAAAAACTGTTTTTT,CSASGTGGEKLFF
TRBV5-1,TRBD1,TRBJ2-5,-,TGCGCCAGCAGCTTGAGGGGACAGGGTGGTGAGACCCAGTACTTC,CASSLRGQGGETQYF
TRBV5-4,TRBD1,TRBJ1-6,-,TGTGCCAGCAGCCTGCAAACAGGGGGGAATTCACCCCTCCACTTT,CASSLQTGGNSPLHF
TRBV3-1/TRBV3-2,-,TRBJ1-6,-,TGTGCCAGCAGCCAACTCCAGGGTAATTCACCCCTCCACTTT,CASSQLQGNSPLHF
TRBV6-5,TRBD2,TRBJ2-1,-,TGTGCCAGCAGTTACTCGGATAGCGGGAGGGGGCAGTTCTTC,CASSYSDSGRGQFF
TRBV3-1/TRBV3-2,-,TRBJ1-2,-,TGTGCCAGCAGCCCCCCCAGTTACGGCTACACCTTC,CASSPPSYGYTF
TRBV3-1/TRBV3-2,TRBD1,TRBJ1-1,-,TGTGCCAGCAGCCAAACAGGGGGCCTAGGAGCTTTCTTT,CASSQTGGLGAFF
TRBV7-6,-,TRBJ1-4,-,TGTGCCAGCAGCCGCGGTGGGGGGTCCTATAACAATGAAAAACTGTTTTTT,CASSRGGGSYNNEKLFF
TRBV10-2,TRBD1,TRBJ1-6,-,TGCGCCAGTTGGGTCGGGACAGAGAATTCACCCCTCCACTTT,CASWVGTENSPLHF
TRBV18,-,TRBJ1-2,-,TGTGCCAGCTCACCGGGGGCGGATAGAAACTATGGCTACACCTTC,CASSPGADRNYGYTF
TRBV30,-,TRBJ1-3,-,TGTGCCTGGAGGACAGGCGATACCATATATTTT,CAWRTGDTIYF
TRBV18,TRBD1,TRBJ2-4,-,TGTGCCAGCTCACCTGGACAGGGATACGGCATTCAGTACTTC,CASSPGQGYGIQYF
TRBV28,TRBD1,TRBJ1-1,-,TGTGCCAGCAGTGGGCCAGGGGGCATCACTGAAGCTTTCTTT,CASSGPGGITEAFF
TRBV10-2,-,TRBJ1-2,-,TGCGCCAGCAGTGACCAGGCTTACTATGGCTACACCTTC,CASSDQAYYGYTF
TRBV27,TRBD1,TRBJ1-2,-,TGTGCCAGCAGTTTCCGTTCGGGACAGACCTATGGCTACACCTTC,CASSFRSGQTYGYTF
TRBV5-1,TRBD2,TRBJ2-5,-,TGCGCCAGCAGCTCGAGGACTAGCGGGGGAGAGACCCAGTACTTC,CASSSRTSGGETQYF
TRBV2,TRBD2,TRBJ2-1,-,TGTGCCAGCAGTTGGGAGACTAGCGGGGGGGACAATGAGCAGTTCTTC,CASSWETSGGDNEQFF
TRBV29-1,-,TRBJ2-7,-,TGCAGCGTTCGGACTACCACCGCCTACGAGCAGTACTTC,CSVRTTTAYEQYF
TRBV27,-,TRBJ1-2,once,TGTGCCAGCAGGAGGGATAATTATGGCTACACCTTC,CASRRDNYGYTF
TRBV5-1,TRBD2,TRBJ2-7,-,TGCGCCAGCAGCTTGGGTCAGGGAGGGGAGCAGTACTTC,CASSLGQGGEQYF
TRBV5-6,-,TRBJ1-2,-,TGTGCCAGCAGTCGGACACTCACCAACTATGGCTACACCTTC,CASSRTLTNYGYTF
TRBV5-1,-,TRBJ2-1,-,TGCGCCAGCAGCTTGGACGGTTACAATGAGCAGTTCTTC,CASSLDGYNEQFF
TRBV9,TRBD2,TRBJ2-1,-,TGTGCCAGCAGTAAAGGGACTAGCGGGTGGAATGAGCAGTTCTTC,CASSKGTSGWNEQFF
TRBV6-1,TRBD1,TRBJ1-4,-,TGTGCCAGCAGTGAACGACAGGGCCATAATGAAAAACTGTTTTTT,CASSERQGHNEKLFF
TRBV12-3/TRBV12-4,-,TRBJ1-5,-,TGTGCCAGCCGGGATAGCAATCAGCCCCAGCATTTT,CASRDSNQPQHF
TRBV29-1,TRBD2,TRBJ2-7,-,TGCAGCGTTGCCCCATGGGAGGGCTACGAGCAGTACTTC,CSVAPWEGYEQYF
TRBV7-9,-,TRBJ2-1,-,TGTGCCAGCAACCCGCTAAATGAGCAGTTCTTC,CASNPLNEQFF
TRBV5-1,-,TRBJ1-4,-,TGCGCCAGCAGCCCCCTACAGGGATTTAATGAAAAACTGTTTTTT,CASSPLQGFNEKLFF
TRBV19,TRBD1,TRBJ2-1,-,TGTGCCAGTAGCCCGGGACAGGGGGGCTACAATGAGCAGTTCTTC,CASSPGQGGYNEQFF
TRBV19,-,TRBJ1-4,once,TGTGCCAGCCGATCGGGTTCTAATGAAAAACTGTTTTTT,CASRSGSNEKLFF
TRBV5-1,-,TRBJ1-3,-,TGCGCCAGCAGGGAGGGCTTCTCTGGAAACACCATATATTTT,CASREGFSGNTIYF
TRBV4-1,TRBD1,TRBJ1-2,-,TGCGCCAGCCAGACAGGGGAACGGGGCTATGGCTACACCTTC,CASQTGERGYGYTF
TRBV3-1/TRBV3-2,-,TRBJ2-5,-,TGTGCCAGCAGCCGAATGGTGGCAGGGGTCAGCGAGACCCAGTACTTC,CASSRMVAGVSETQYF
TRBV6-1,-,TRBJ1-2,-,TGTGCCAGCAGTGAAATCGGCTATGGCTACACCTTC,CASSEIGYGYTF
TRBV2,-,TRBJ1-5,few,TGTGCCAGCAGTGAGGGACTGGAGCAGCCCCAGCATTTT,CASSEGLEQPQHF
TRBV28,TRBD1,TRBJ2-7,-,TGTGCCAGCAGTATCGGGACAGGAGACTACGAGCAGTACTTC,CASSIGTGDYEQYF
TRBV12-3/TRBV12-4,TRBD1,TRBJ1-2,-,TGTGCCAGCAGTTTACAGGGGGGCTATGGCTACACCTTC,CASSLQGGYGYTF
TRBV18,-,TRBJ2-2,-,TGTGCCAGCTCACCGTTTGATGGGCGCGCCGGGGAGCTGTTTTTT,CASSPFDGRAGELFF
TRBV5-4,-,TRBJ1-2,-,TGTGCCAGCAGCTTCCACCAGGGATCATATGGCTACACCTTC,CASSFHQGSYGYTF